Each of the 19 T cell receptor beta chains below was sequenced from the same sample in a study of identical twins. From the 5' RACE reads, TCRdb called clonotypes with MiXCR, one entry per CDR3 protein. In the table there are 250,000 or so distinct CDR3 sequences, approximately 12% of which are singletons. This sample also appeared in a second study, on yellow fever vaccine responses in identical twins.

The sequenced sample was memory (CD45RO+) T cells sorted from blood. The receptor source for this set is a woman aged 18 to 35 in good health.

This clonotype was detected ten times or more. The genes are TRBV29-1 and TRBJ2-2, with D hard to call. This CDR3 contains 14 residues. CDR1 and CDR2 from the germline V gene are SQVTM and ANQGSEA. With 7 bases removed from V and 4 bases from J, the gap between germline ends came to 16 bases. The CDR3 region is CSAADLGGTGELFF. The CDR3 nucleotides are TGCAGCGCCGCAGACCTAGGCGGCACCGGGGAGCTGTTTTTT.

This clonotype was seen more than once but under ten times. The V call is TRBV11-2, the J call TRBJ2-3, with a weak D call TRBD2 (6 bases). V was clipped by 0 bases and J by 6 bases, with 19 bases between them. Germline CDR1 reads SGHAT; CDR2 reads FQNNGV. This CDR3 has 17 residues. The CDR3 nucleotides read TGTGCCAGCAGCTTAGAGGGGACGGGGGTGGATCAGGATACGCAGTATTTT. Translated: CASSLEGTGVDQDTQYF.

This clonotype has ten or more counts. The chain recombines TRBV7-6 with TRBJ2-1; maybe TRBD1 (5 bases). V was clipped by 10 bases and J by 4 bases, with 14 bases between them. Germline CDR1 and CDR2: SGHVS and FNYEAQ. The CDR3 has 13 residues. CDR3 bases: TGTGCCACTTCTCCCCAGGGTTACAATGAGCAGTTCTTC. Its protein product is CATSPQGYNEQFF.

CDR3 nucleotide sequence: TGTGCCAGCAGTGAAGAAGGGGGGGGCCTCACTGAAGCTTTCTTT. As protein: CASSEEGGGLTEAFF. The chain combines TRBV2 with TRBJ1-1; D possibly corresponds to TRBD1 (6 bases). The CDR3 contains 15 residues. V was shortened by 1 base and J by 4 bases, with 13 bases between the two germline ends. Germline CDR1 reads SNHLY; CDR2 reads FYNNEI.

This clonotype was seen more than once but under ten times. The V gene is TRBV7-2, the J gene TRBJ2-7; a possible D gene is TRBD1 (6 bases). The V and J ends lost 3 bases and 5 bases respectively, with 11 bases between them. The germline CDR1 and CDR2 sequences are SGHTA and FQGNSA. The CDR3 is 13 residues long. The DNA for the CDR3 is TGTGCCAGCAGCTTCAACAGGGATAACGAGCAGTACTTC. Its protein product is CASSFNRDNEQYF.

This clonotype was observed a handful of times. The chain uses TRBV19 and TRBJ2-6; unclear D gene. CDR1 and CDR2 (germline): LNHDA, SQIVND (reference sequence). The V end was cut by 6 bases, the J end by 0 bases, with 9 bases between. CDR3 length equals 15 residues. As DNA, the CDR3 is TGTGCCAGTAGCAACCTCAGCTCTGGGGCCAACGTCCTGACTTTC. Translation gives CASSNLSSGANVLTF.

Only a few counts were recorded for this clonotype. This chain links TRBV6-2 or TRBV6-3 with TRBJ2-3; TRBD2 might be the D (6 bases). V lost 5 bases and J lost 3, with 9 bases in between. Per the germline V gene, CDR1 is MNHEY and CDR2 is SVGEGT. The length of the CDR3 is 13 residues. In DNA, the CDR3 is TGTGCCAGCAGTACACGGGAGACAGATACGCAGTATTTT. This codes for CASSTRETDTQYF.

By sample fraction, this clonotype is medium-sized. The chain employs TRBV12-3 or TRBV12-4 and TRBJ2-3; D uncertain. The CDR3 is made up of 11 amino acids. The V end lost 3 bases, the J end lost 4 bases, and 2 bases lay between the germline ends. The DNA for the CDR3 is TGTGCCAGCAGTTTTTCAGATACGCAGTATTTT. Protein sequence: CASSFSDTQYF.

This clonotype was detected ten times or more. The J gene is TRBJ2-7, the V gene TRBV28; a weak D match, TRBD1 (5 bases). This CDR3 has 15 residues. Germline CDR1 reads MDHEN; CDR2 reads SYDVKM. Trimming cost V 2 bases and J 0 bases, with 11 bases left between them. CDR3 DNA sequence: TGTGCCAGCAGTTTACTATCCACAGGCTCCTACGAGCAGTACTTC. This sequence encodes CASSLLSTGSYEQYF.

The chain has TRBV12-3 or TRBV12-4 and TRBJ2-5; 13 positions match TRBD2. V was pared by 5 bases and J by 1 base, with 1 base of the junction left unmatched. This CDR3 has 15 amino acids. CDR3 bases: TGTGCCAGCAGTCGACTAGCGGGAGGCCAAGAGACCCAGTACTTC. This encodes CASSRLAGGQETQYF.

The chain is built from TRBV28 and TRBJ2-1; perhaps TRBD1 as D (5 bases). There are 15 residues in the CDR3. CDR1 is MDHEN and CDR2 is SYDVKM in the germline V gene. With 2 bases removed from V and 6 bases from J, the gap between germline ends came to 14 bases. The CDR3 here is CASSLRQILFNEQFF. In DNA, the CDR3 is TGTGCCAGCAGTTTAAGACAGATCCTTTTCAATGAGCAGTTCTTC.

CDR3: CSAYEITQGTEQYF. The CDR3 bases are TGCAGTGCATACGAGATAACACAGGGCACCGAGCAGTACTTC. The chain joins TRBV20-1 to TRBJ2-7; D is possibly TRBD1 (6 bases). In germline, CDR1 is DFQATT, CDR2 SNEGSKA (reference sequence). The germline V and J ends were trimmed by 6 bases and 6 bases, with 21 bases remaining between them. The length of the CDR3 is 14 residues.

There are a few counts of this clonotype. V is TRBV6-5 and J is TRBJ1-5; 8 bases map to TRBD1. Germline values: CDR1 MNHEY, CDR2 SVGAGI. The CDR3 has 13 residues. V shed 6 bases, J shed 5 bases, and the junction held 3 bases outside the gene matches. The CDR3 reads CASRYRGDQPQHF. The CDR3 DNA is TGTGCCAGCAGGTACAGGGGGGATCAGCCCCAGCATTTT.

The V call is TRBV7-2, the J call TRBJ2-3; D may be TRBD2 (5 bases). V lost 5 bases to trimming and J lost 7 bases, with 10 bases between them. Germline V lookup: CDR1 SGHTA, CDR2 FQGNSA. This CDR3 comprises 12 residues. CDR3 sequence: CASSRDPNTQYF. The CDR3 DNA follows: TGTGCCAGCAGCCGGGATCCGAATACGCAGTATTTT.

This clonotype has a handful of counts. The V and J genes are TRBV12-3 or TRBV12-4 and TRBJ2-2; TRBD1 matches 7 bases. V gave up 6 bases and J gave up 0 bases; unmatched junction bases: 4. This CDR3 is 15 amino acids long. CDR3 sequence (DNA): TGTGCCAGCAGCGAGGGACAGTCGAACACCGGGGAGCTGTTTTTT. This translates into CASSEGQSNTGELFF.

This clonotype was picked up a small number of times. The chain recombines TRBV2 with TRBJ2-1; 8 nucleotides agree with TRBD2. Germline lookup yields CDR1 SNHLY and CDR2 FYNNEI. Trimming removed 6 bases from V and 5 bases from J; junction bases left unmatched: 3. CDR3 length equals 13 residues. In DNA, the CDR3 is TGTGCCAGCAGATTAGCGGGGAACAATGAGCAGTTCTTC. It codes for CASRLAGNNEQFF.

This sequence joins TRBV6-5 and TRBJ2-2; 9 bases are shared with TRBD2. Germline CDR1 is MNHEY and CDR2 is SVGAGI. This CDR3 spans 16 amino acids. Trimming removed 4 bases from V and 4 bases from J; junction bases left unmatched: 7. In DNA form, the CDR3 reads TGTGCCAGCAGTTCACTAGGGACTAGCCCCACCGGGGAGCTGTTTTTT. As protein: CASSSLGTSPTGELFF.

This rearrangement joins TRBV10-3 to TRBJ2-3; perhaps TRBD2 as D (7 bases). Germline lookup yields CDR1 ENHRY and CDR2 SYGVKD. The V gene lost 4 bases and the J gene lost 4 bases, with 12 bases spanning the gap. The CDR3 runs to 14 residues. As DNA, the CDR3 is TGTGCCATCAGTGTTGCGGGGGCAGCAGATACGCAGTATTTT. This translates into CAISVAGAADTQYF.

The rearrangement joins TRBV29-1 to TRBJ2-4; 7 bases map to TRBD2. The CDR3 sequence is 12 residues long. Trimming cost V 5 bases and J 4 bases; bases outside gene matches: 2. From germline, CDR1 is SQVTM and CDR2 ANQGSEA. The CDR3 protein is CSVLAEKNIQYF. The CDR3 bases are TGCAGCGTTCTAGCGGAGAAAAACATTCAGTACTTC.